The 23 T cell receptor beta chains reported below all come from one sample, sequenced in a study of T cell responses to AZD1222 COVID-19 vaccine. Only in-frame clones appear in the TCRdb table, and some are missing; sequencing was by immunoSEQ multiplex PCR. Altogether some 55,000 clones are present, nearly 90% being singletons, with the ten largest covering under 5%. Sample: peripheral blood, taken on day 0 of AZD1222 vaccination. The receptor source for this set is an adult in good health.

The rearrangement joins TRBV7-7 to TRBJ2-1; TRBD2 might be the D (6 bases). The germline V gene encodes CDR1 SSHAT and CDR2 FNYEAQ (reference sequence). V shed 3 bases and J shed 0 bases, with 9 bases lying between them. This CDR3 is built from 15 residues. CDR3 in amino acids: CASSFGGDSYNEQFF. The DNA for the CDR3 is TGTGCCAGCAGCTTTGGCGGGGACTCCTACAATGAGCAGTTCTTC.

This chain uses TRBV6-5 with TRBJ2-7; 10 positions agree with TRBD1. J was trimmed by 3 bases and V by 5 bases; bases with no gene match: 7. Germline V lookup: CDR1 MNHEY, CDR2 SVGAGI. CDR3 size: 15 residues. DNA for the CDR3: TGTGCCAGCAGTCCCGGGACAGGGGCCGGCTACGAGCAGTACTTC. It is translated as CASSPGTGAGYEQYF.

The chain couples TRBV4-2 to TRBJ1-5; D remains unclear. The V gene's germline CDR1 is LGHNA and CDR2 YNFKEQ. Trimming shortened V by 1 base and J by 0 bases, and 10 bases separated the two germline ends. The CDR3 has 16 residues. The CDR3 loop is CASSQVVGVSNQPQHF. CDR3 bases: TGTGCCAGCAGCCAAGTGGTGGGAGTTAGCAATCAGCCCCAGCATTTT.

The V gene is TRBV24-1, the J gene TRBJ2-3; 8 positions agree with TRBD2. This CDR3 spans 14 amino acids. V lost 9 bases, J lost 4 bases, and 8 bases stayed unmatched. CDR1 KGHDR and CDR2 SFDVKD come from the germline V gene. The CDR3 region has the DNA TGTGCCACCGCGCATAGCGGGGATGCAGATACGCAGTATTTT. It specifies CATAHSGDADTQYF.

V usage is TRBV28 and J usage is TRBJ1-3; perhaps TRBD1 as D (6 bases). Germline CDR1 and CDR2: MDHEN and SYDVKM. This CDR3 comprises 15 residues. V was trimmed by 3 bases and J by 4 bases, leaving 13 bases between them. The CDR3 is CASSFRGGLGNTIYF. For the CDR3, the DNA is TGTGCCAGCAGTTTTCGGGGGGGCCTCGGAAACACCATATATTTT.

The genes are TRBV5-1 and TRBJ2-7; TRBD1 aligns across 7 bases. Germline values: CDR1 SGHRS, CDR2 YFSETQ. With 3 bases clipped from V and 2 bases from J, the junction kept 5 bases outside the gene matches. This CDR3 has 14 residues. Written as DNA, the CDR3 is TGCGCCAGCAGCTCCCAGGGGGACACCTACGAGCAGTACTTC. Residues: CASSSQGDTYEQYF.

Only one count was recorded for this clone. The chain carries TRBV27 and TRBJ1-6, with 8 bases fitting TRBD1. Germline trimming cut 7 bases from V and 5 bases from J; bases unmatched to any gene: 7. This CDR3 has 15 amino acids. The germline CDR1 and CDR2 sequences are MNHEY and SMNVEV (reference sequence). CDR3 sequence: CASTRTGTNNSPLHF. CDR3 bases: TGTGCCAGCACTCGGACAGGGACCAATAATTCACCCCTCCACTTT.

The CDR3 DNA reads as TGTGCCAGCAGCTTGGCCGGACCCCAGGGGGGTTCACCCCTCCACTTT. Its translation: CASSLAGPQGGSPLHF. V and J are TRBV7-2 and TRBJ1-6; the match to TRBD1 covers 7 bases. V gave up 3 bases and J gave up 9 bases; unmatched junction bases: 11. CDR1 is SGHTA, CDR2 FQGNSA, per germline. This CDR3 has 16 amino acids.

V usage is TRBV3-1 (or the pseudogene TRBV3-2) and J usage is TRBJ2-5, with 8 nucleotides matching TRBD2. Per germline, CDR1 LGHDT and CDR2 YNNKEL (reference sequence). The CDR3 has 21 amino acids. V was clipped by 2 bases and J by 5 bases; unmatched bases: 25. CDR3 in DNA: TGTGCCAGCAGCCAAAAAAATGGGACTAGAGGAACGTTGGGAGGGCGGGAGACCCAGTACTTC. As protein: CASSQKNGTRGTLGGRETQYF.

This chain connects TRBV3-1 (or the pseudogene TRBV3-2) to TRBJ1-1; 7 positions match TRBD1. Germline CDR1 reads LGHDT; CDR2 reads YNNKEL (reference sequence). Unmatched junction bases numbered 3, after V lost 2 bases and J lost 3 bases. CDR3 size: 14 residues. The CDR3 region has the DNA TGTGCCAGCAGCCAAAACGGACAGGACACTGAAGCTTTCTTT. Translating gives CASSQNGQDTEAFF.

This clone was seen a few times. This chain connects TRBV5-1 to TRBJ1-1, with unresolved D. Looked up from germline, CDR1 is SGHRS and CDR2 is YFSETQ. This CDR3 is 13 amino acids long. V was shortened by 4 bases and J by 7 bases, with 14 bases between the two germline ends. For the CDR3, the DNA is TGCGCCAGCAGCGTTCAGGTGACGGGTGAAGCTTTCTTT. Translation gives CASSVQVTGEAFF.

The V gene is TRBV12-3 or TRBV12-4, the J gene TRBJ1-1; D gene unclear. With 4 bases removed from V and 4 bases from J, the gap between germline ends came to 7 bases. The CDR3 is 12 residues long. CDR3 in amino acids: CASSYTATEAFF. CDR3 in DNA: TGTGCCAGCAGTTACACAGCCACTGAAGCTTTCTTT.

The chain recombines TRBV5-4 with TRBJ2-5, with 14 bases that match TRBD2. With 3 bases clipped from V and 5 bases from J, the junction kept 3 bases outside the gene matches. CDR3 length equals 15 residues. Germline values: CDR1 SGHNT, CDR2 YYREEE (reference sequence). CDR3 protein: CASSWTSGGSETQYF. CDR3 sequence (DNA): TGTGCCAGCAGCTGGACTAGCGGGGGGTCGGAGACCCAGTACTTC.

This rearrangement joins TRBV7-8 to TRBJ1-1; possible D gene TRBD1, 6 bases. The V gene's germline CDR1 is SGHVS and CDR2 FQNEAQ. V dropped 5 bases and J dropped 5 bases, with 18 bases sitting between them. The CDR3 runs 15 residues. This CDR3 reads CASSGSDRRGTEAFF. The CDR3 nucleotides are TGTGCCAGCAGCGGCTCTGACAGGAGAGGAACTGAAGCTTTCTTT.

The J gene is TRBJ1-1, the V gene TRBV9, with D maybe TRBD1 (6 bases). Germline V gene sequence: CDR1 SGDLS, CDR2 YYNGEE. CDR3 length: 17 amino acids. V gave up 1 base and J gave up 0 bases, with 16 bases separating them. DNA of the CDR3: TGTGCCAGCAGCGTAATGATTGACAGGTCATTGAACACTGAAGCTTTCTTT. Translating gives CASSVMIDRSLNTEAFF. Combining the CDR3 with reference TRBV9 and TRBJ1-1 gives the whole variable domain DSGVTQTPKHLITATGQRVTLRCSPRSGDLSVYWYQQSLDQGLQFLIQYYNGEERAKGNILERFSAQQFPDLHSELNLSSLELGDSALYFCASSVMIDRSLNTEAFFGQGTRLTVV.

The chain employs TRBV28 and TRBJ2-5; maybe TRBD2 (7 bases). The length of the CDR3 is 15 residues. With 7 bases removed from V and 4 bases from J, the gap between germline ends came to 19 bases. CDR1 MDHEN and CDR2 SYDVKM come from the germline V gene. The CDR3: CASTLRGRVTETQYF. As DNA, the CDR3 is TGTGCCAGCACCTTGAGGGGGAGGGTTACAGAGACCCAGTACTTC.

The V gene is TRBV6-5, the J gene TRBJ1-5; D call uncertain. Germline assignment: CDR1 MNHEY and CDR2 SVGAGI. Between the trimmed V and J ends, which lost 5 bases and 5 bases, there was a span of 10 bases. The CDR3 covers 13 residues. The CDR3 sequence: CASSPGLYQPQHF. Here the CDR3 DNA reads TGTGCCAGCAGTCCTGGGTTGTATCAGCCCCAGCATTTT.

The rearrangement uses TRBV6-5 and TRBJ1-5, with D possibly matching TRBD1 (5 bases). The V gene lost 6 bases and the J gene lost 2 bases, with 11 bases spanning the gap. This CDR3 spans 14 amino acids. CDR1 MNHEY and CDR2 SVGAGI come from the germline V gene. The CDR3 nucleotides are TGTGCCAGCAGCCACGGAGGGGGCAATCAGCCCCAGCATTTT. Its translation: CASSHGGGNQPQHF.

This sequence joins TRBV19 and TRBJ1-4; 8 nucleotides match TRBD1. V gave up 3 bases and J gave up 2 bases; unmatched junction bases: 2. Germline V gives CDR1 LNHDA, CDR2 SQIVND (reference sequence). The CDR3 contains 15 residues. CDR3 in amino acids: CASSIRTGTNEKLFF. In DNA, the CDR3 is TGTGCCAGTAGTATCCGGACAGGGACTAATGAAAAACTGTTTTTT.

The rearrangement joins TRBV4-1 to TRBJ2-3; 10 nucleotides agree with TRBD1. With V trimmed by 2 bases and J by 2 bases, 7 bases remained unmatched. The V gene's germline CDR1 is MGHRA and CDR2 YSYEKL. CDR3 length: 17 amino acids. CDR3 residues: CASSQSGTGAITDTQYF. CDR3 coding DNA: TGCGCCAGCAGCCAATCCGGGACAGGGGCGATCACAGATACGCAGTATTTT.

The chain combines TRBV19 with TRBJ2-2; D possibly uses TRBD1 or TRBD2 (6 bases each). V was pared by 1 base and J by 8 bases, with 14 bases between. Germline CDR1 LNHDA, CDR2 SQIVND (reference sequence). The CDR3 contains 15 residues. This CDR3 reads CASSIAGRGGGELFF. The CDR3, as DNA: TGTGCCAGTAGTATAGCTGGCAGGGGAGGTGGGGAGCTGTTTTTT.

This chain connects TRBV28 to TRBJ1-1, with D possibly TRBD1 on 5 matching bases. This CDR3 spans 15 amino acids. The germline CDR1 and CDR2 sequences are MDHEN and SYDVKM. V shed 2 bases and J shed 3 bases, with 13 bases lying between them. This chain's CDR3 is CASSLGGRGDTEAFF. The DNA for the CDR3 is TGTGCCAGCAGTTTAGGGGGGAGAGGAGACACTGAAGCTTTCTTT. The whole variable domain, filled in from reference TRBV28 and TRBJ1-1, reads DVKVTQSSRYLVKRTGEKVFLECVQDMDHENMFWYRQDPGLGLRLIYFSYDVKMKEKGDIPEGYSVSREKKERFSLILESASTNQTSMYLCASSLGGRGDTEAFFGQGTRLTVV.

The chain is built from TRBV5-1 and TRBJ2-2, with D unresolved. The CDR3 has 15 amino acids. Germline loops: CDR1 SGHRS, CDR2 YFSETQ. V dropped 5 bases and J dropped 0 bases, with 11 bases sitting between them. Written as DNA, the CDR3 is TGCGCCAGCAGTGGCCCACCCTCGAACACCGGGGAGCTGTTTTTT. Protein product: CASSGPPSNTGELFF.